The clone carrying this T cell receptor beta chain was recorded many times. Its antigen remains unidentified. The data derive from a study of T cells in Graves' hyperthyroidism and ophthalmopathy. This CDR3 contains 13 residues. V lost 5 bases, J lost 4 bases, and 12 bases lay in between. CDR1 is SGHVS and CDR2 is FQNEAQ in the germline V gene. General study findings and limits: Blood also held most thyroid clonotypes expanded beyond 0.001. Ophthalmopathy could be told apart from stable hyperthyroidism with a 13 V-J model.

Using RNA transcripts as the source, TCR beta CDR3 regions were amplified. During a first-round RT-PCR of the TCR CDR3, the HTBI primer set was used. Via MiXCR, TCRdb re-called the multiplex PCR reads, giving one row per CDR3 protein. The repertoire holds approximately 530,000 distinct CDR3 sequences, around 20% seen once, with roughly 44% in the top ten. Sequencing was performed on blood. The receptor was isolated from a man aged 35 to 55 with Graves' ophthalmopathy. V is TRBV7-8 and J is TRBJ2-7; weak D call: TRBD2 (6 bases). CDR3 DNA: TGTGCCAGCAGCGCCCGGGGGATTTACGAGCAGTACTTC. This encodes CASSARGIYEQYF.